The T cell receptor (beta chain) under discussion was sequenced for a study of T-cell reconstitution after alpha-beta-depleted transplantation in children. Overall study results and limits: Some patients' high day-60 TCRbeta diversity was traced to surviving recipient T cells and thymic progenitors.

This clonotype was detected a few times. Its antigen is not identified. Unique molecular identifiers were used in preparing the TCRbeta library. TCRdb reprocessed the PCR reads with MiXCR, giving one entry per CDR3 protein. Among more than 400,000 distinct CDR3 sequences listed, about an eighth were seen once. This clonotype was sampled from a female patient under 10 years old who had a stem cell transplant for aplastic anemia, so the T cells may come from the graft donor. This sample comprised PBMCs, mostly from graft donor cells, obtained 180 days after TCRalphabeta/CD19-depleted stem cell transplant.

CDR3 amino acids: CASRPAPSVGDTQYF. The CDR3 coding sequence is TGTGCCAGCCGACCCGCCCCCTCGGTTGGGGATACGCAGTATTTT. The chain couples TRBV27 to TRBJ2-3, with unresolved D. Germline CDR1 is MNHEY and CDR2 is SMNVEV (reference sequence). Trimming took 8 bases from V and 6 from J, leaving 21 bases between them. CDR3 length: 15 amino acids.